These 2 T cell receptor beta chains were sequenced from one sample in a study of CXCR3-negative and CXCR3-positive naive CD8 T cells. It was by 5' RACE with UMI labels that the TRB cDNA libraries were prepared. TCRdb re-called the 5' RACE reads and gives one entry per CDR3 protein, without DNA. In all, the sample yields approximately 26,000 distinct CDR3 sequences. Input material: naive CXCR3- CD8+ T cells from blood. Documented subset: CD45RO-CCR7+CD27+CD95- naive CD8+ T cells lacking CXCR3 (TNR3-). These receptors were obtained from a human donor in good health. Some clones in this sample may be carry-over from other donors' samples.

J is TRBJ1-2 and V is TRBV28; there is no DNA to check the TCRdb D call of TRBD1. The germline gives CDR1 MDHEN, CDR2 SYDVKM. The CDR3 covers 14 residues. The CDR3 sequence: CASTGQGAVICYTF.

The V call is TRBV6-2 or TRBV6-3, the J call TRBJ2-3; the D call of TRBD2 rests on TCRdb alone, since no DNA is present to check it. Germline values: CDR1 MNHEY, CDR2 SVGEGT. This CDR3 comprises 16 residues. This chain's CDR3 is CASSQRLALPTDTQYF.